This TCR beta chain was sequenced in a study of control samples from healthy donors and cancer patients (dated by TCRdb to about 2020). V is cut by 6 bases and J by 2 bases, and the space between the germline ends is 21 bases. The CDR3 covers 17 residues, taking in both the cysteine and the phenylalanine. Only the CDR3 region is kept as DNA, spanning 51 bases read in frame from base 1. From the germline V gene (reference sequence), CDR1 is SEHNR and CDR2 is FQNEAQ. Library method: the immunoSEQ multiplex PCR assay. TCRdb limited this immuneACCESS table to in-frame rearrangements with V and J called. A share of clones is missing; checked studies link under half to unresolved V genes, and the rest is unexplained. Counted in this sample were about 230,000 clones; 82% of them appeared once. The biggest ten clones account for 13% of the sample. This clone turned up a few times. Its specific antigen is unknown. No base quality information exists; no much larger clone differs at one position.

The clonotype was recovered from an older woman with lung cancer. The rearranged chain carries TRBV7-9 and TRBJ2-3; no D gene is confidently identified. Sequencing used PBMCs. The nucleotide sequence is TGTGCCAGCAGAAGATCTTTCGGGTCCCGGTACACAGATACGCAGTATTTT. This sequence encodes CASRRSFGSRYTDTQYF.